This TCR beta chain was captured in a study of cytomegalovirus exposure and HLA in healthy donors. V gave up 3 bases and J gave up 5 bases; unmatched junction bases: 12. This CDR3 is built from 16 residues. CDR1 MGHRA and CDR2 YSYEKL come from the germline V gene. PCR was performed using 60 Vbeta and 13 Jbeta primers. The table came from immunoSEQ multiplex PCR; TCRdb's copy has only in-frame clones and leaves some out. The data show around 200,000 clones, about four fifths seen once. Material: PBMCs. This receptor was taken from a man aged 30 to 45 in good health and CMV-seropositive. The chain joins TRBV4-1 to TRBJ1-1; 7 nucleotides match TRBD1. The CDR3 DNA reads as TGCGCCAGCAGCCACCGCCCCTCGAGGGGGCCAACTGAAGCTTTCTTT. Translated, it gives CASSHRPSRGPTEAFF.